This is a list of T cell receptor beta chains from one sample in a study of T-cell memory formation after mild COVID-19. In TCRdb, the 5' RACE reads were re-called with MiXCR into one record per CDR3 protein. There are 550,000 to 700,000 distinct CDR3 sequences in the sample; around 16% occur only once, and about 7.5% lies in the top ten. Input material: PBMCs or a T cell subset sorted from them (not recorded which). The origin of the receptors is an adult woman who had mild COVID-19 (a few samples of this study predate the infection). Cell type and time point are not known. Each CDR3 is given with its conserved first and last residue.

J gene: TRBJ2-3
V gene: TRBV24-1
CDR3 protein: CATSEPPSVRAGSTDTQYF

J gene: TRBJ2-1
V gene: TRBV9
CDR3 protein: CASSVRTSGGASDEQFF

J gene: TRBJ2-7
V gene: TRBV4-1
CDR3 protein: CASSPRFGTGVYEQYF

J gene: TRBJ1-4
V gene: TRBV9
CDR3 protein: CASSVGSLSTNEKLFF

J gene: TRBJ1-1
V gene: TRBV7-9
CDR3 protein: CASSLETGGRNTEAFF

J gene: TRBJ1-5
V gene: TRBV7-2
CDR3 protein: CASTEGGTQPQHF

J gene: TRBJ1-5
V gene: TRBV27
CDR3 protein: CASSQGRFQPQHF

J gene: TRBJ1-1
V gene: TRBV9
CDR3 protein: CASSVNSVNTEAFF

J gene: TRBJ1-2
V gene: TRBV11-2
CDR3 protein: CASSLGYRGGYTF

J gene: TRBJ1-3
V gene: TRBV20-1
CDR3 protein: CSASEVSGNTIYF

J gene: TRBJ1-1
V gene: TRBV18
CDR3 protein: CASSPSGGPEAFF

J gene: TRBJ2-3
V gene: TRBV24-1
CDR3 protein: CATRQSTDTQYF